The T cell receptor (beta chain) under discussion was sequenced for a study of shared clonotypes between healthy human individuals. Comment on this clone: The antigen remains unidentified.

General observations from the study: Sharing across four donors was highest in naive CD4 (roughly 5%) and lowest in memory CD8 (roughly 0.4%). Sampling involved blood alone; tissue repertoires likely differ.

Trimming took 6 bases from V and 5 from J, leaving 8 bases between them. CDR3 length equals 11 residues. Germline CDR1 reads MNHNS; CDR2 reads SASEGT. Those who donated, Caucasian adults without exception, all lived in Nashville, Tennessee. Method: immunoSEQ multiplex PCR; TCRdb's copy keeps in-frame clones and lacks some. The repertoire holds approximately 620,000 clones, with about 97% as singletons. V is TRBV6-1 and J is TRBJ2-7; no clear D gene. The receptor comes from a woman in her 30s in good health. What was sequenced was naive CD4+ T cells sorted from blood. Sample subset: CD45RA+ positively selected. For the CDR3, the DNA is TGTGCCAGCAGGGCCGGACACGAGCAGTACTTC. Encoded protein: CASRAGHEQYF.